Below are 23 T cell receptor beta chains sequenced from a single sample in a study of beta chain features in type 1 diabetes. The study reverse transcribed the entire isolated RNA, so it sequenced expressed TCRB transcripts. Only in-frame clones appear in the TCRdb table, and some are missing; sequencing was by immunoSEQ multiplex PCR. The table has 600,000 to 700,000 clones, 9.5% to 15% seen once. Points from the study as a whole: Type 1 diabetes patients showed a moderate but significant shortening of TCRB CDR3s in all four CD4+ subsets.

Their antigens are not known. Sequences were obtained from naive CD4+ T cells from blood. Every receptor here comes from a man aged 25-40 years with type 1 diabetes.

The chain links TRBV5-1 to TRBJ2-7; the D is unclear. Germline CDR1 is SGHRS and CDR2 is YFSETQ. The CDR3 is 14 amino acids. V lost 0 bases and J lost 5, with 12 bases in between. The CDR3 loop reads CASSLEQLLDEQYF. The CDR3 region has the DNA TGCGCCAGCAGCTTGGAACAGCTACTGGACGAGCAGTACTTC.

Note on this clone: The sample has other DNA sequences that encode this CDR3 too. V and J are TRBV5-1 and TRBJ2-5; D is tentatively TRBD1 or TRBD2 (6 bases each). Germline V gives CDR1 SGHRS, CDR2 YFSETQ. The CDR3 loop spans 14 amino acids. The ends were cut back, 0 bases at V and 3 bases at J, with 9 bases in the middle. The CDR3 region is CASSLEGGEETQYF. The CDR3 DNA follows: TGCGCCAGCAGCTTGGAGGGGGGAGAAGAGACCCAGTACTTC.

The chain combines TRBV5-6 with TRBJ2-1; D might be TRBD1 (6 bases). Between the trimmed V and J ends, which lost 5 bases and 2 bases, there was a span of 14 bases. Germline V lookup: CDR1 SGHDT, CDR2 YYEEEE. CDR3 size: 15 residues. CDR3 loop: CASSVGARAYNEQFF. The CDR3, as DNA: TGTGCCAGCAGTGTGGGGGCTAGGGCCTACAATGAGCAGTTCTTC.

This clone was recorded a few times. This sequence joins TRBV11-2 and TRBJ2-5; perhaps TRBD1 as D (5 bases). V gave up 5 bases and J gave up 1 base, with 8 bases separating them. CDR3 length equals 13 residues. The germline V gene has CDR1 SGHAT and CDR2 FQNNGV. The CDR3 coding sequence is TGTGCCAGCAGCCTGACAGTCCAAGAGACCCAGTACTTC. This translates into CASSLTVQETQYF.

The gene calls are TRBV2 and TRBJ1-2; tentatively, D is TRBD1 (5 bases). The V gene lost 2 bases and the J gene lost 7 bases, with 17 bases spanning the gap. The CDR3 covers 15 residues. Germline V lookup: CDR1 SNHLY, CDR2 FYNNEI. CDR3: CASSERAGRDRGYTF. The CDR3, as DNA: TGTGCCAGCAGTGAACGGGCTGGCAGGGATCGTGGCTACACCTTC.

In its sample, this clone was seen a few times. CDR3 bases: TGTGCCAGCAGTTACGGGACAGCCATTGGGTCACCCCTCCACTTT. The encoded protein is CASSYGTAIGSPLHF. The chain combines TRBV6-6 with TRBJ1-6, with 7 bases matching TRBD1. Per germline, CDR1 MNHNY and CDR2 SVGAGI (reference sequence). The CDR3 extends over 15 amino acids. The V segment lost 2 bases and the J segment 10 bases; nucleotides outside the gene matches: 8.

The chain has TRBV11-2 and TRBJ1-1, with a weak D call TRBD1 (5 bases). This CDR3 is 12 amino acids long. Germline V lookup: CDR1 SGHAT, CDR2 FQNNGV. Trimming pared 2 bases from V and 7 bases from J, leaving 8 bases between. CDR3 amino acids: CASSLRDGEAFF. DNA of the CDR3: TGTGCCAGCAGCTTACGGGACGGTGAAGCTTTCTTT.

The chain uses TRBV7-3 and TRBJ1-2; perhaps TRBD1 as D (6 bases). Deletions cut 2 bases from V and 4 bases from J, with 17 bases between. The CDR3 covers 16 residues. Germline V CDR1 and CDR2: SGHTA, FQGTGA. DNA for the CDR3: TGTGCCAGCAGCTTATCCGGAGGGACACCGAGCTATGGCTACACCTTC. It is translated as CASSLSGGTPSYGYTF.

Here the CDR3 DNA reads TGTGCCACCGGGGACAGGGGCGAAACCTACGAGCAGTACTTC. The encoded protein is CATGDRGETYEQYF. This sequence joins TRBV6-1 and TRBJ2-7, with TRBD1 matching 10 bases. CDR1 and CDR2 from the germline V gene are MNHNS and SASEGT. The junction had 8 bases not matched to a gene; V was cut back by 10 bases and J by 2 bases. This CDR3 has 14 residues.

J is TRBJ1-2 and V is TRBV5-1; 8 positions match TRBD1. There are 13 residues in the CDR3. Germline V gives CDR1 SGHRS, CDR2 YFSETQ. Trimming cost V 2 bases and J 6 bases; bases outside gene matches: 3. The CDR3 nucleotides are TGCGCCAGCAGCTTAACGGGACAGGATGGCTACACCTTC. Translated, it gives CASSLTGQDGYTF.

This rearrangement joins TRBV5-1 to TRBJ2-1; 11 bases fit TRBD2. The germline V gene encodes CDR1 SGHRS and CDR2 YFSETQ. Trimming cost V 4 bases and J 6 bases; bases outside gene matches: 9. CDR3 length: 16 residues. The CDR3 reads CASSILTSGASNEQFF. CDR3 DNA sequence: TGCGCCAGCAGCATCCTGACTAGCGGGGCCTCCAATGAGCAGTTCTTC.

The chain links TRBV9 to TRBJ2-1; D call uncertain. V was clipped by 8 bases and J by 2 bases, with 8 bases between them. In germline, CDR1 is SGDLS, CDR2 YYNGEE. The CDR3 sequence is 12 residues long. The CDR3 sequence: CASGKTYNEQFF. In DNA, the CDR3 is TGTGCCAGTGGCAAGACCTACAATGAGCAGTTCTTC.

The J gene is TRBJ1-6, the V gene TRBV4-3, with 7 bases lining up with TRBD1. Looked up from germline, CDR1 is LGHNA and CDR2 is YSLEER. The CDR3 has 16 amino acids. Trimming removed 3 bases from V and 1 base from J; junction bases left unmatched: 3. In DNA, the CDR3 is TGCGCCAGCAGCCACGACAGGGCGTCCTATAATTCACCCCTCCACTTT. Its translation: CASSHDRASYNSPLHF.

The rearrangement links TRBV7-2 to TRBJ1-1, with D perhaps matching TRBD1 (6 bases). The germline V gene has CDR1 SGHTA and CDR2 FQGNSA. CDR3 length: 13 amino acids. The V end lost 11 bases, the J end lost 3 bases, and 16 bases lay between the germline ends. This chain's CDR3 is CAGTPRRDTEAFF. CDR3 nucleotides: TGTGCCGGGACACCTCGTAGGGACACTGAAGCTTTCTTT.

This clone came up a few times. The chain employs TRBV4-2 and TRBJ1-5; TRBD1 agrees at 10 bases. The V gene end was trimmed by 8 bases and the J gene end by 5 bases; junction bases not matched to a gene: 9. Germline V gene lookup returns CDR1 LGHNA and CDR2 YNFKEQ. CDR3 length equals 15 residues. CDR3 nucleotides: TGTGCCAGCCGACCTGGGACAGGGGTGGATCAGCCCCAGCATTTT. Its translation: CASRPGTGVDQPQHF.

This clone was seen a handful of times. V usage is TRBV28 and J usage is TRBJ1-5; D gene ambiguous. Deletions cut 7 bases from V and 5 bases from J, with 12 bases between. There are 13 residues in the CDR3. Germline V lookup: CDR1 MDHEN, CDR2 SYDVKM. CDR3 in amino acids: CASISRQHQPQHF. CDR3 bases: TGTGCCAGCATCTCCCGTCAGCATCAGCCCCAGCATTTT.

V and J are TRBV7-2 and TRBJ2-1, with 8 positions matching TRBD1. The CDR3 consists of 13 residues. V was pared by 4 bases and J by 10 bases, with 6 bases of the junction left unmatched. The germline V gene has CDR1 SGHTA and CDR2 FQGNSA. The CDR3 DNA follows: TGTGCCAGCAGCTCGGGACAGGCTAGGGAGCAGTTCTTC. Translation: CASSSGQAREQFF. Combining the CDR3 with reference TRBV7-2 and TRBJ2-1 gives the whole variable domain GAGVSQSPSNKVTEKGKDVELRCDPISGHTALYWYRQSLGQGLEFLIYFQGNSAPDKSGLPSDRFSAERTGGSVSTLTIQRTQQEDSAVYLCASSSGQAREQFFGPGTRLTVL.

The chain uses TRBV4-3 and TRBJ2-1; unclear D gene. CDR1 is LGHNA, CDR2 YSLEER, per germline. Trimming removed 5 bases at V and 2 bases at J, with 7 bases between. The length of the CDR3 is 13 residues. For the CDR3, the DNA is TGCGCCAGCAGCAGAGACGCCTACAATGAGCAGTTCTTC. Encoded protein: CASSRDAYNEQFF.

This clone was recorded a few times. Different DNA sequences within this sample yield the same CDR3. The rearrangement links TRBV7-2 to TRBJ2-1; 10 bases are a match to TRBD1. Losses at the gene ends were 5 bases for V and 1 base for J; bases not matched to a gene: 2. CDR3 length equals 15 residues. Germline-derived CDR1 and CDR2 are SGHTA and FQGNSA. CDR3 in DNA: TGTGCCAGCAGCCCGGACAGGGGGTCCTACAATGAGCAGTTCTTC. Amino acids: CASSPDRGSYNEQFF.

The chain joins TRBV11-2 to TRBJ2-5; D remains unclear. V lost 4 bases, J lost 4 bases, and 16 bases lay in between. The CDR3 totals 15 residues. Germline V lookup: CDR1 SGHAT, CDR2 FQNNGV. The CDR3 protein is CASSSRGPEGETQYF. CDR3 DNA: TGTGCCAGCAGCTCTAGAGGACCCGAAGGAGAGACCCAGTACTTC.

This chain joins TRBV6-5 and TRBJ1-2; TRBD1 matches at 9 bases. Germline V gives CDR1 MNHEY, CDR2 SVGAGI. This CDR3 is built from 14 residues. V lost 8 bases to trimming and J lost 6 bases; unmatched junction nucleotides: 10. The CDR3 spells CASSRTGQGHGYTF. In nucleotides, the CDR3 is TGTGCCAGCTCCAGGACGGGACAGGGCCATGGCTACACCTTC.

The table lists this clone with a few counts. V is TRBV2 and J is TRBJ1-2; 9 nucleotides agree with TRBD1. CDR1 and CDR2 (germline): SNHLY, FYNNEI. The V segment lost 0 bases and the J segment 5 bases; nucleotides outside the gene matches: 7. There are 16 residues in the CDR3. CDR3 in amino acids: CASSEARGTGNYGYTF. The CDR3 DNA reads TGTGCCAGCAGTGAAGCGCGAGGGACAGGGAATTATGGCTACACCTTC.

This clone was seen a handful of times. The rearrangement uses TRBV10-3 and TRBJ1-5, with D possibly matching TRBD1 (5 bases). This CDR3 contains 17 residues. CDR1 is ENHRY and CDR2 is SYGVKD in the germline V gene. The V end lost 0 bases, the J end lost 1 base, and 13 bases lay between the germline ends. In DNA, the CDR3 is TGTGCCATCAGTGAGTCAAACCAGGGATACAGCAATCAGCCCCAGCATTTT. Amino acids: CAISESNQGYSNQPQHF.